This T cell receptor beta chain comes out of a study of a mutant IDH1 vaccine in newly diagnosed glioma. As to this clone: What it binds is unknown.

This table comes from immunoSEQ multiplex PCR, and its TCRdb copy is limited to in-frame clones, with some not included. The sample yields approximately 60,000 clones, 70% to 90% seen once. Regarding time point: week 35, safety follow-up. Each dose of the vaccine consisted of 300 ug of mutant IDH1 20-mer peptide, with topical imiquimod. The study gave patients eight vaccinations in weeks 1, 3, 5, 7, 11, 15, 19, 23. The specimen was PBMCs, collected from a glioma patient whose treatment included an IDH1 peptide vaccine. The receptor was derived from a middle-aged man with glioma.

The CDR3 sequence is CASSGGLYNEQFF. DNA of the CDR3: TGCGCCAGCAGCGGAGGACTGTACAATGAGCAGTTCTTC. The J gene is TRBJ2-1, the V gene TRBV5-1, with D perhaps matching TRBD2 (5 bases). CDR3 length equals 13 residues. Germline values: CDR1 SGHRS, CDR2 YFSETQ. The V and J ends lost 4 bases and 4 bases respectively, with 9 bases between them.